This T cell receptor beta chain was sequenced during a study of metastatic and nonmetastatic thyroid tumors. Turning to the study itself: Repertoire comparison spanned blood and tumor or nodule tissue of malignant and benign thyroid patients.

This clone was detected many times. The CDR3 is made up of 12 amino acids. Trimming stripped 3 bases from V and 3 bases from J, with 8 bases between. CDR1 DFQATT and CDR2 SNEGSKA come from the germline V gene (reference sequence). TCRdb re-analyzed the PCR reads through MiXCR. This table has fewer than 12,000 clones, less than 15% appearing once. No patient received treatment before thyroid surgery. V gene TRBV20-1 combines with J gene TRBJ1-2; D is perhaps TRBD1 (5 bases). The sequencing sample was made of blood. This clonotype originated in a female donor with papillary thyroid cancer or a benign thyroid nodule (not recorded which). Some clones in this sample may be carry-over from other donors' samples. The CDR3 DNA reads as TGCAGTGCTAGCCCGACAGACTATGGCTACACCTTC. Its translation: CSASPTDYGYTF.